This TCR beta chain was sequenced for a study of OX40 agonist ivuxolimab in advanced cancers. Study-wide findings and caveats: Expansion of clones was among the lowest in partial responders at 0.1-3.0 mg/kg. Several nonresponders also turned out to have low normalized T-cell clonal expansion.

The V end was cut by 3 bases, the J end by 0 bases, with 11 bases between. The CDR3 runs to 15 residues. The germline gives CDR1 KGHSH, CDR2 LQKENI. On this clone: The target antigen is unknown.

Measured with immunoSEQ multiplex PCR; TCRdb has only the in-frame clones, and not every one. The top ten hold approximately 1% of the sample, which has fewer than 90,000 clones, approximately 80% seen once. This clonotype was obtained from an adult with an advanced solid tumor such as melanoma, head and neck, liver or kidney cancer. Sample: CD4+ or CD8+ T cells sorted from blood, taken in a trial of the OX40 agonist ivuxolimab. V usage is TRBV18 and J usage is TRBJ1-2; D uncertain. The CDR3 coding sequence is TGTGCCAGCTCACCCCGCACAGAGGCTAACTATGGCTACACCTTC. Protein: CASSPRTEANYGYTF.